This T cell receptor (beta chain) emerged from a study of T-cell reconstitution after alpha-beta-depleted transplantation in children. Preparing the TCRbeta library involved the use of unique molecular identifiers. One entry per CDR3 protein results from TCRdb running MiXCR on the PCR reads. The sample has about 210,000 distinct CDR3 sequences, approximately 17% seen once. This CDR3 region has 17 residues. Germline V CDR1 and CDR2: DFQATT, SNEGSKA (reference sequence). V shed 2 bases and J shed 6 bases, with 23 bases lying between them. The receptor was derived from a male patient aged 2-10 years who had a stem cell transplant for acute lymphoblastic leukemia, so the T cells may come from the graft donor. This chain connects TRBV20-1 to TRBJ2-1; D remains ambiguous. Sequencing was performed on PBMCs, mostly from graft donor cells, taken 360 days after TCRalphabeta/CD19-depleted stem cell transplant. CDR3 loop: CSARSGTPQIRGNEQFF. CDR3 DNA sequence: TGCAGTGCTAGATCGGGTACTCCCCAGATTCGAGGCAATGAGCAGTTCTTC.